This is a list of T cell receptor beta chains from one sample in a study of blood T cell repertoires in COVID-19. Only in-frame clones appear in the TCRdb table, and some are missing; sequencing was by immunoSEQ multiplex PCR. Of around 230,000 clones in the sample, approximately 90% were seen once. The sequenced sample was PBMCs or T cells enriched from blood (not recorded which). The receptors were gathered from a woman between 25 and 40 years old who had recovered from COVID-19. Both conserved end residues are part of each CDR3. D genes are given only for firm matches. Clone size, where shown, is once, few, many, or a class for clones that have expanded.

d_call clone_size j_call v_call cdr3_nt cdr3_aa
TRBD2 . TRBJ2-1 TRBV6-2/TRBV6-3 TGTGCCAGCATCCCGGTCGGGGGGTTTTCCTACAATGAGCAGTTCTTC CASIPVGGFSYNEQFF
TRBD1 . TRBJ1-4 TRBV5-1 TGCGCCAGCAGAGAAACACAGGGGCCGAATGAAAAACTGTTTTTT CASRETQGPNEKLFF
. . TRBJ1-5 TRBV6-1 TGTGCCAGCAGTGAAACGAGTGTCCCGATGGCCCAGCATTTT CASSETSVPMAQHF
. . TRBJ2-2 TRBV7-8 TGTGCCAGCAGCTTAGTTCGGGGGGCGGCCACCGGGGAGCTGTTTTTT CASSLVRGAATGELFF
TRBD1 . TRBJ1-5 TRBV19 TGTGCCAGTAGTACTTGGACAGGGCAAAGCAATCAGCCCCAGCATTTT CASSTWTGQSNQPQHF
. few TRBJ1-6 TRBV19 TGTGCCAGTACATCCCCGGGAAAGGATTCACCCCTCCACTTT CASTSPGKDSPLHF
. . TRBJ1-1 TRBV5-4 TGTGCCAGCAGCTTGGATCAGGGCATGAACACTGAAGCTTTCTTT CASSLDQGMNTEAFF
. . TRBJ2-7 TRBV15 TGTGCCACCAGCACAGGGGCGGTAGTAACTGGCGAGCAGTACTTC CATSTGAVVTGEQYF
. . TRBJ1-1 TRBV7-9 TGTGCCAGCACCACGGACAGGAACACTGAAGCTTTCTTT CASTTDRNTEAFF
. . TRBJ2-5 TRBV11-3 TGTGCCAGCAGCCGAGGAGAGAGTATTACAGGACAAGAGACCCAGTACTTC CASSRGESITGQETQYF
. . TRBJ1-1 TRBV23-1 TGCGCCAGCAGTCAATCGGTACGAAGCGCTGAAGCTTTCTTT CASSQSVRSAEAFF
TRBD1 . TRBJ2-7 TRBV29-1 TGCAGCGTTGACGGACAGGGGCCCTACGAGCAGTACTTC CSVDGQGPYEQYF
. . TRBJ2-6 TRBV7-6 TGTGCCAGCACCCAGAGGTACGCCGCAGGGATCTCTGGGGCCAACGTCCTGACTTTC CASTQRYAAGISGANVLTF
. . TRBJ1-2 TRBV10-3 TGTGCCATCACAGGGGCGGGTGGCTACACCTTC CAITGAGGYTF
. . TRBJ1-5 TRBV12-3/TRBV12-4 TGTGCCAGCAGCCCCGGGAGGGGTCAGCCCCAGCATTTT CASSPGRGQPQHF
. . TRBJ1-2 TRBV5-1 TGCGCCAGCAGCTTAGAATACGGGACTGGTGGCTACACCTTC CASSLEYGTGGYTF
. few TRBJ1-2 TRBV14 TGTGCCAGCAGCCAAGCCCTGGACAGACACTATGGCTACACCTTC CASSQALDRHYGYTF
TRBD1 once TRBJ1-4 TRBV7-2 TGTGCCAGCAGCTTAGTTTCGGGGACAGGGGGTGCAACTAATGAAAAACTGTTTTTT CASSLVSGTGGATNEKLFF
TRBD1 . TRBJ1-1 TRBV4-1 TGCGCCAGCAGCCGAGGACGGGACAGCTATGAAGCTTTCTTT CASSRGRDSYEAFF
. . TRBJ1-2 TRBV24-1 TGTGCCACCAGTGATTTGAAGGGGGGCTACACCTTC CATSDLKGGYTF
TRBD2 . TRBJ2-1 TRBV6-2/TRBV6-3 TGTGCCAGCAGTTACTCGACTAGCGGGGGCCCGTCCTACAATGAGCAGTTCTTC CASSYSTSGGPSYNEQFF
. . TRBJ1-5 TRBV7-2 TGTGCCAGCAGTTTTGGCCCGGGACACCATCAGCCCCAGCATTTT CASSFGPGHHQPQHF
TRBD2 many TRBJ2-1 TRBV19 TGTGCCAGTAGTACCAAAAGACTAGCGGGGGGGCCCTACAATGAGCAGTTCTTC CASSTKRLAGGPYNEQFF
TRBD1 . TRBJ2-3 TRBV5-1 TGCGCCAGCAGCTTTTCCGGGACAGGGGCATCGGATACGCAGTATTTT CASSFSGTGASDTQYF
. . TRBJ2-3 TRBV2 TGTGCCAGCAGTGATAAGGCTGGTCTAGTGTCCTTATTGACTAGCACAGATACGCAGTATTTT CASSDKAGLVSLLTSTDTQYF
TRBD1 . TRBJ1-5 TRBV5-4 TGTGCCAGCGAGAGGACAGGGGTTCTCAGCAATCAGCCCCAGCATTTT CASERTGVLSNQPQHF
. . TRBJ1-6 TRBV27 TGTGCCAGCAGTTTATCGCGGGGGCAGGGATCACCCCTCCACTTT CASSLSRGQGSPLHF
. . TRBJ1-2 TRBV7-9 TGTGCCAGCAGCCCCCGACTAGTATCCTCCTATGGCTACACCTTC CASSPRLVSSYGYTF
. . TRBJ1-5 TRBV4-3 TGCGCCAGCAGCCAAGATCGGACACTTAGCAATCAGCCCCAGCATTTT CASSQDRTLSNQPQHF
TRBD1 few TRBJ2-5 TRBV29-1 TGCAGCGTCACGGACAGGTGGAAGACCCAGTACTTC CSVTDRWKTQYF
. . TRBJ1-1 TRBV5-1 TGCGCCAGCAGCTTGGGTCCAGGGGCCACTGAAGCTTTCTTT CASSLGPGATEAFF
. few TRBJ2-3 TRBV3-1/TRBV3-2 TGTGCCAGCAGCCCACCGGGTAGGGGTGCGCAGTATTTT CASSPPGRGAQYF
. many TRBJ2-1 TRBV7-3 TGTGCCAGCAGCCGCCACTCGGACAGCTCCAGGGGCAATGAGCAGTTCTTC CASSRHSDSSRGNEQFF
. . TRBJ1-4 TRBV4-1 TGCGCCAGCACCCAGAGCGGAAATGAAAAACTGTTTTTT CASTQSGNEKLFF
. . TRBJ1-1 TRBV6-5 TGTGCCAGCAGAAACAGGGTGAACACTGAAGCTTTCTTT CASRNRVNTEAFF
TRBD1 . TRBJ2-7 TRBV5-1 TGCGCCAGCAGCTCCCCGGGACAGGGGTACGAGCAGTACTTC CASSSPGQGYEQYF
TRBD1 . TRBJ1-1 TRBV11-2 TGTGCCAGCAGCCCCCGGACAGGGAGGAACACTGAAGCTTTCTTT CASSPRTGRNTEAFF